This TCR beta chain was captured in a study of identifying expanded T cells in peripheral blood. CDR3 length equals 13 residues. The germline V gene encodes CDR1 MDHEN and CDR2 SYDVKM. The V end was cut by 6 bases, the J end by 8 bases, with 16 bases between. TCRdb's table, derived via immunoSEQ multiplex PCR, lists solely in-frame clones and lacks some. The table has approximately 90,000 clones, about 90% seen once. Study-wide findings and caveats: Across healthy donors, higher total template counts meant significantly greater approximately two-week count variance. About 1.2 clones differed between technical replicates, versus around 16 and 19 over time.

Of note for this clone: The antigen is unknown.

Healthy donors had no documented immune events, such as infections, while sampled. This sequence was found in a person aged 18-70 years in good health. The specimen sequenced was blood. V and J are TRBV28 and TRBJ1-2; D possibly corresponds to TRBD1 (5 bases). In DNA, the CDR3 is TGTGCCAGCAGGTTGGACACCCTTAGGGGCTACACCTTC. Protein: CASRLDTLRGYTF.